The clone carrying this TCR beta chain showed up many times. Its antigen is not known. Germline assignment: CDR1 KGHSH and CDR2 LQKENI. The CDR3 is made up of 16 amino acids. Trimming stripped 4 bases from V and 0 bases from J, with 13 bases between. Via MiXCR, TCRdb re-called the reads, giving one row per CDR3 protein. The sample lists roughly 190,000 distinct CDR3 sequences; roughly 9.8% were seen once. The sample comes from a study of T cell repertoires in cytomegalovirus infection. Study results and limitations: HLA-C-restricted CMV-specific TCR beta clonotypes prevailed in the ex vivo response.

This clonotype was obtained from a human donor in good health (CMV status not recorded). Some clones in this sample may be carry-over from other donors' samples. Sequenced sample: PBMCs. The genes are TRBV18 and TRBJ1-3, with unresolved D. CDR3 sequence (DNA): TGTGCCAGCTCACGGGAACGTAGAAGCTCTGGAAACACCATATATTTT. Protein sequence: CASSRERRSSGNTIYF. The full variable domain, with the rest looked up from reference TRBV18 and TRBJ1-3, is NAGVMQNPRHLVRRRGQEARLRCSPMKGHSHVYWYRQLPEEGLKFMVYLQKENIIDESGMPKERFSAEFPKEGPSILRIQQVVRGDSAAYFCASSRERRSSGNTIYFGEGSWLTVV.